The clone carrying this T cell receptor (beta chain) showed up just a few times. Its specificity is not known. The source of the sample is a study of T-cell reconstitution after alpha-beta-depleted transplantation in children. The CDR3 spans 13 residues. V was pared by 2 bases and J by 6 bases, with 7 bases between. Germline V gene sequence: CDR1 MNHEY, CDR2 SMNVEV (reference sequence). This sample's TCRbeta library carried unique molecular identifier barcodes. TCRdb independently ran MiXCR on the PCR reads; one entry per CDR3 protein. The data show about 980,000 distinct CDR3 sequences, less than 30% seen once. Study-level points and caveats: Expanded graft clones numbering several hundred reportedly gave rise to alpha-beta T cells about two months after transplant. For some patients, TCRbeta diversity was high at day 60 because of recipient T cells and thymic progenitors that survived.

The V and J genes are TRBV27 and TRBJ2-2; D not certain. The TCR sequence derives from a boy under two years old who had a stem cell transplant for SCID, so the T cells may come from the graft donor. Sequencing used PBMCs, mostly from graft donor cells, obtained 360 days after TCRalphabeta/CD19-depleted stem cell transplant. The CDR3 DNA is TGTGCCAGCAGTTTACAAGAGGCCGGGGAGCTGTTTTTT. It specifies CASSLQEAGELFF.